A single sample gave rise to the 27 T cell receptor beta chains below, sequenced in a study of monozygotic twins with inflammatory bowel disease. For each CDR3 protein, TCRdb gives one entry from its re-call of the 5' RACE reads, without DNA. This table lists roughly 150,000 distinct CDR3 sequences. The sequenced material came from blood. The receptors come from a human donor with ulcerative colitis or Crohn's disease, or a healthy co-twin of an affected twin (not recorded which).

CDR3 amino acids: CASRKSGSNTEAFF. The chain combines TRBV6-6 with TRBJ1-1; the TCRdb D gene call, TRBD1, has no DNA to confirm it. Germline CDR1 MNHNY, CDR2 SVGAGI (reference sequence). The CDR3 runs 14 residues.

V usage is TRBV5-1 and J usage is TRBJ2-7. The CDR3 is made up of 13 amino acids. Germline V gives CDR1 SGHRS, CDR2 YFSETQ. The CDR3 reads CASSLGFAGEQYF.

The V call is TRBV5-4, the J call TRBJ2-1; TCRdb gives TRBD2 as the D gene, but with no DNA this cannot be confirmed. The CDR3 is 16 amino acids. Germline assignment: CDR1 SGHNT and CDR2 YYREEE (reference sequence). CDR3: CASSFTGGPLYNEQFF. Complete variable domain (other parts from reference TRBV5-4 and TRBJ2-1): ETGVTQSPTHLIKTRGQQVTLRCSSQSGHNTVSWYQQALGQGPQFIFQYYREEENGRGNFPPRFSGLQFPNYSSELNVNALELDDSALYLCASSFTGGPLYNEQFFGPGTRLTVL.

J is TRBJ1-4 and V is TRBV5-1; there is no DNA to check the TCRdb D call of TRBD1. This CDR3 spans 15 amino acids. The germline CDR1 and CDR2 sequences are SGHRS and YFSETQ. The CDR3 loop is CASSFGGQGVEKLFF.

The chain has TRBV9 and TRBJ2-1; TCRdb designates TRBD2, a call that cannot be tested without DNA. CDR3 length: 15 amino acids. In germline, CDR1 is SGDLS, CDR2 YYNGEE. CDR3 region: CASSSKLAEYNEQFF.

The chain has TRBV5-1 and TRBJ1-1. CDR3 length: 15 amino acids. Germline values: CDR1 SGHRS, CDR2 YFSETQ. CDR3: CASSSFRGGGTEAFF.

The chain joins TRBV7-3 to TRBJ1-3; TCRdb picks TRBD1, but there is no DNA to check that call. Looked up from germline, CDR1 is SGHTA and CDR2 is FQGTGA. CDR3 length: 14 amino acids. The CDR3 region is CASSLKPHGNTIYF.

This chain links TRBV19 with TRBJ2-6; TCRdb names TRBD2, which stays unverified in the absence of DNA. The germline gives CDR1 LNHDA, CDR2 SQIVND (reference sequence). This CDR3 contains 19 residues. CDR3 loop: CASSDRGLAGVSGANVLTF.

This rearrangement joins TRBV18 to TRBJ2-1; TCRdb selects TRBD2, and the lack of DNA leaves this call unchecked. CDR3 size: 13 residues. Germline V gives CDR1 KGHSH, CDR2 LQKENI. The CDR3 is CASSPPFSGSQFF.

V usage is TRBV21-1 and J usage is TRBJ2-5; TCRdb's D gene call, TRBD1, goes unchecked for lack of DNA. TRBV21-1 is labeled a pseudogene. The CDR3 sequence is 15 residues long. The CDR3 reads CASSGRDSAQETQYF.

The V call is TRBV9, the J call TRBJ1-2. Germline V gene data show CDR1 as SGDLS and CDR2 as YYNGEE. CDR3 length: 15 residues. This CDR3 is CASSPRGGTNYGYTF.

The V gene is TRBV29-1, the J gene TRBJ2-3; the D call from TCRdb, TRBD2, cannot be confirmed without DNA. The CDR3 is 14 residues long. The germline gives CDR1 SQVTM, CDR2 ANQGSEA. CDR3: CSVGGLADGDTQYF.

This chain links TRBV4-3 with TRBJ2-1. The CDR3 runs to 16 residues. Germline CDR1 reads LGHNA; CDR2 reads YSLEER. CDR3 protein: CASSQEVEVRYNEQFF.

The chain carries TRBV12-3 or TRBV12-4 and TRBJ2-7; checking the TCRdb D call of TRBD1 is not possible without DNA. The CDR3 is made up of 15 amino acids. CDR3 residues: CASRMTGGWDYEQYF.

The rearrangement links TRBV5-1 to TRBJ2-1; TCRdb proposes TRBD2, but this gene call is untestable without DNA. The germline V gene encodes CDR1 SGHRS and CDR2 YFSETQ. The CDR3 length is 16 residues. The CDR3 loop is CASNRGGRQEGNEQFF.

The rearrangement links TRBV5-1 to TRBJ2-3. This CDR3 has 14 amino acids. Germline assignment: CDR1 SGHRS and CDR2 YFSETQ. The chain's CDR3 is CASSPRTSTDTQYF.

The chain combines TRBV30 with TRBJ2-2. There are 13 residues in the CDR3. Germline V gene lookup returns CDR1 GTSNPN and CDR2 SVGIG (reference sequence). CDR3 in amino acids: CAWSVLQSGELFF. The variable domain in full, with the rest retrieved from reference TRBV30 and TRBJ2-2, is SQTIHQWPATLVQPVGSPLSLECTVEGTSNPNLYWYRQAAGRGLQLLFYSVGIGQISSEVPQNLSASRPQDRQFILSSKKLLLSDSGFYLCAWSVLQSGELFFGEGSRLTVL.

This chain joins TRBV6-2 or TRBV6-3 and TRBJ2-3. Germline CDR1 and CDR2: MNHEY and SVGEGT. This CDR3 is built from 15 residues. CDR3 in amino acids: CASSYDSGGTDTQYF.

The chain couples TRBV27 to TRBJ1-4; TCRdb's assignment of TRBD1 cannot be checked, as there is no DNA. The CDR3 runs to 14 residues. CDR1 is MNHEY and CDR2 is SMNVEV in the germline V gene (reference sequence). The CDR3 reads CASKPLATNEKLFF.

The J gene is TRBJ2-7, the V gene TRBV3-1; absent DNA, TCRdb's TRBD1 call cannot be checked. Germline V lookup: CDR1 LGHDT, CDR2 YNNKEL (reference sequence). The CDR3 spans 14 residues. This CDR3 is CASSRGQGAIEQYF.

The chain recombines TRBV5-1 with TRBJ2-7. This CDR3 contains 13 residues. Germline V lookup: CDR1 SGHRS, CDR2 YFSETQ. CDR3 loop: CASSLARSYEQYF.

V is TRBV28 and J is TRBJ2-3; TCRdb designates TRBD2, a call that cannot be tested without DNA. The CDR3 spans 14 residues. The germline gives CDR1 MDHEN, CDR2 SYDVKM. CDR3 protein: CASSSLARGDTQYF. The complete variable domain, with remaining parts taken from reference TRBV28 and TRBJ2-3, reads DVKVTQSSRYLVKRTGEKVFLECVQDMDHENMFWYRQDPGLGLRLIYFSYDVKMKEKGDIPEGYSVSREKKERFSLILESASTNQTSMYLCASSSLARGDTQYFGPGTRLTVL.

The genes are TRBV19 and TRBJ2-2; the D gene TCRdb calls, TRBD1, cannot be checked with no DNA. The CDR3 spans 19 residues. CDR1 and CDR2 (germline): LNHDA, SQIVND (reference sequence). The CDR3 sequence is CASSIRGRGIYANTGELFF.

The V gene is TRBV10-3, the J gene TRBJ2-1; the TCRdb D gene call, TRBD2, has no DNA to confirm it. Germline V gene data show CDR1 as ENHRY and CDR2 as SYGVKD. The CDR3 length is 15 residues. CDR3 sequence reads: CAIRAGAETGNEQFF.

The chain recombines TRBV20-1 with TRBJ2-7; TCRdb selects TRBD1, and the lack of DNA leaves this call unchecked. This CDR3 is built from 15 residues. Germline V gene lookup returns CDR1 DFQATT and CDR2 SNEGSKA (reference sequence). CDR3 loop: CSASPSVGANDEQYF.

V gene TRBV18 combines with J gene TRBJ2-1; TCRdb's assignment of TRBD2 cannot be checked, as there is no DNA. The germline V gene has CDR1 KGHSH and CDR2 LQKENI. The CDR3 loop spans 15 amino acids. The CDR3 reads CASSPGLAGEREQFF.

This chain connects TRBV6-1 to TRBJ1-1. This CDR3 is built from 13 residues. CDR1 is MNHNS, CDR2 SASEGT, per germline. The CDR3 spells CASSEGSNTEAFF.